The rows below give T cell receptor beta chains drawn from one sample of a study of Ad26.COV2.S vaccination and SARS-CoV-2 variants. Assay: immunoSEQ multiplex PCR; the TCRdb copy retains only in-frame clones and omits some. The table records about 400,000 clones, around 93% of them present only once. The sample consisted of peripheral blood, taken in a trial of Ad26.COV2.S vaccine versus placebo. The origin of the receptors is a person between 18 and 60 years old who received the Ad26.COV2.S COVID-19 vaccine or a placebo. The CDR3 runs from the conserved cysteine through the conserved F or W. The D gene is left open where the match is weak. Not every row has a clone size; where given, it reads once, few, many or a size class.

TRBD1	TRBV11-2	TRBJ2-6	-	CASSSTGVSGANVLTF	TGTGCCAGCAGCTCCACAGGGGTCTCTGGGGCCAACGTCCTGACTTTC
-	TRBV6-2/TRBV6-3	TRBJ1-6	-	CASSYRGYTGTPLHF	TGTGCCAGCAGTTACCGAGGATATACGGGCACACCCCTCCACTTT
TRBD2	TRBV6-2/TRBV6-3	TRBJ2-5	-	CASSYGAGVQETQYF	TGTGCCAGCAGTTACGGGGCGGGGGTCCAGGAGACCCAGTACTTC
TRBD1	TRBV6-2/TRBV6-3	TRBJ2-2	-	CASSYSTGANTGELFF	TGTGCCAGCAGTTACTCGACAGGGGCGAACACCGGGGAGCTGTTTTTT
-	TRBV3-1/TRBV3-2	TRBJ1-2	-	CASSQDAGTKTYTF	TGTGCCAGCAGCCAAGATGCAGGGACTAAGACCTACACCTTC
-	TRBV3-1/TRBV3-2	TRBJ1-5	-	CASSQDPSNQPQHF	TGTGCCAGCAGCCAAGACCCGAGCAATCAGCCCCAGCATTTT
-	TRBV5-4	TRBJ1-1	-	CASSFQGNTEAFF	TGTGCCAGCAGCTTTCAGGGGAACACTGAAGCTTTCTTT
-	TRBV6-5	TRBJ2-1	-	CASSYAGRDEQFF	TGTGCCAGCAGTTACGCGGGGCGGGATGAGCAGTTCTTC
-	TRBV9	TRBJ1-2	-	CASSVVHDGYTF	TGTGCCAGCAGCGTAGTCCACGATGGCTACACCTTC
-	TRBV6-5	TRBJ2-3	-	CASFSTSSTDTQYF	TGTGCCAGCTTCAGCACAAGTAGCACAGATACGCAGTATTTT
-	TRBV7-7	TRBJ2-3	-	CASSPGHFGRASTDTQYF	TGTGCTAGCAGCCCGGGACATTTCGGGCGGGCTAGCACAGATACGCAGTATTTT
TRBD2	TRBV19	TRBJ2-5	-	CASSARLAGGSGLGETQYF	TGTGCCAGTAGTGCCCGACTAGCGGGGGGTTCGGGGCTGGGAGAGACCCAGTACTTC
-	TRBV12-5	TRBJ1-1	-	CASGSHGGDTEAFF	TGTGCTAGTGGTTCCCACGGGGGGGACACTGAAGCTTTCTTT
-	TRBV27	TRBJ1-1	-	CASSFRGNTEAFF	TGTGCCAGCAGTTTCCGAGGGAACACTGAAGCTTTCTTT
-	TRBV30	TRBJ1-6	once	CAWRWQAVSPLHF	TGTGCCTGGAGGTGGCAGGCCGTTTCACCCCTCCACTTT
-	TRBV5-1	TRBJ2-7	-	CASSLPSYEQYF	TGCGCCAGCAGCTTGCCCTCCTACGAGCAGTACTTC
TRBD1	TRBV2	TRBJ2-2	-	CASRGRGTGELFF	TGTGCCAGCAGGGGCAGGGGGACCGGGGAGCTGTTTTTT
-	TRBV6-5	TRBJ2-3	-	CASSYNLGDTQYF	TGTGCCAGCAGTTACAACCTCGGAGATACGCAGTATTTT
-	TRBV5-1	TRBJ1-1	-	CASSLDGTTEAFF	TGCGCCAGCAGCTTGGACGGTACCACTGAAGCTTTCTTT
-	TRBV13	TRBJ2-3	-	CASKRGQTLTDTQYF	TGTGCCAGCAAGCGGGGACAGACACTCACAGATACGCAGTATTTT
-	TRBV3-1/TRBV3-2	TRBJ1-3	-	CASSPLGRSSGNTIYF	TGTGCCAGCAGCCCCCTGGGACGGAGCTCTGGAAACACCATATATTTT
-	TRBV4-1	TRBJ2-1	-	CASSQDRAYNEQFF	TGCGCCAGCAGCCAAGATCGGGCCTACAATGAGCAGTTCTTC
TRBD1	TRBV25-1	TRBJ1-4	-	CASSEGWTGSANEKLFF	TGTGCCAGCAGTGAAGGGTGGACAGGGAGCGCTAATGAAAAACTGTTTTTT
TRBD2	TRBV29-1	TRBJ2-5	-	CSVEEGLAARPSTQETQYF	TGCAGCGTTGAAGAAGGTCTAGCGGCTAGACCTTCAACCCAAGAGACCCAGTACTTC
TRBD2	TRBV5-1	TRBJ2-2	-	CASSPRRTSGSSNTGELFF	TGCGCCAGCAGCCCTAGGAGGACTAGCGGATCCTCGAACACCGGGGAGCTGTTTTTT
-	TRBV3-1/TRBV3-2	TRBJ2-6	-	CASSLQRSGANVLTF	TGTGCCAGCAGCCTACAGCGCTCTGGGGCCAACGTCCTGACTTTC
TRBD1	TRBV2	TRBJ1-3	-	CASSRGQVGNTIYF	TGTGCCAGCAGCCGCGGACAGGTCGGAAACACCATATATTTT
-	TRBV30	TRBJ2-4	-	CAWSSGAKNIQYF	TGTGCCTGGAGTTCCGGGGCCAAAAACATTCAGTACTTC
-	TRBV28	TRBJ2-5	once	CASSSSSGQETQYF	TGTGCCAGCAGTTCCAGTAGTGGGCAAGAGACCCAGTACTTC
-	TRBV7-2	TRBJ2-3	-	CASSPIPMVDTQYF	TGTGCCAGCAGCCCGATTCCCATGGTAGATACGCAGTATTTT
TRBD1	TRBV6-5	TRBJ2-7	-	CASSRDRASPYEQYF	TGTGCCAGCAGTCGAGACAGGGCTAGCCCCTACGAGCAGTACTTC
-	TRBV2	TRBJ1-5	-	CASRQSLNQPQHF	TGTGCCAGCAGACAGAGCCTCAATCAGCCCCAGCATTTT
TRBD1	TRBV18	TRBJ2-4	-	CASSPGQGKNIQYF	TGTGCCAGCTCACCGGGACAGGGGAAAAACATTCAGTACTTC
TRBD2	TRBV9	TRBJ2-3	once	CASSVIAGGPSDTQYF	TGTGCCAGCAGCGTAATAGCGGGGGGGCCGTCAGATACGCAGTATTTT